One and the same sample provided the 30 T cell receptor beta chains below, sequenced in a study of blood T cell repertoires in COVID-19. Sequencing was performed with immunoSEQ multiplex PCR; in TCRdb, only in-frame clones are kept and a portion is missing. Of 95,000 to 100,000 clones in the sample, roughly nine tenths were seen once. Sequencing was carried out using peripheral blood. Every receptor here comes from a man over 45 with acute or convalescent COVID-19.

This clone was seen once. The chain's CDR3 is CASSTGTGGGYTF. Written as DNA, the CDR3 is TGTGCCAGCAGTACCGGGACAGGTGGAGGCTACACCTTC. This chain connects TRBV7-3 to TRBJ1-2, with 8 bases identical to TRBD1. Germline V gene data show CDR1 as SGHTA and CDR2 as FQGTGA. J lost 8 bases, V lost 6 bases, and 8 bases had no gene match. This CDR3 spans 13 amino acids.

This chain connects TRBV6-1 to TRBJ1-6; D is perhaps TRBD1 (5 bases). This CDR3 spans 13 amino acids. Germline CDR1 MNHNS, CDR2 SASEGT. V was pared by 3 bases and J by 8 bases, with 8 bases between. CDR3 sequence reads: CASSDGQYSPLHF. Written as DNA, the CDR3 is TGTGCCAGCAGTGACGGACAATATTCACCCCTCCACTTT.

This clone occurred once. This chain joins TRBV18 and TRBJ2-5, with TRBD1 identical over 10 bases. The CDR3 covers 14 residues. The junction had 5 bases not matched to a gene; V was cut back by 6 bases and J by 4 bases. Germline V gives CDR1 KGHSH, CDR2 LQKENI. The CDR3 region is CASSLGQGSETQYF. Here the CDR3 DNA reads TGTGCCAGCTCCTTGGGACAGGGGTCAGAGACCCAGTACTTC.

This chain links TRBV12-3 or TRBV12-4 with TRBJ2-7; 9 nucleotides match TRBD2. Trimming took 5 bases from V and 2 from J; bases not matched to a gene: 1. The CDR3 runs to 13 residues. The CDR3 spells CASSSGGPYEQYF. The DNA for the CDR3 is TGTGCCAGCAGTAGCGGGGGGCCCTACGAGCAGTACTTC.

The chain is built from TRBV3-1 (or the pseudogene TRBV3-2) and TRBJ2-2; D perhaps matches TRBD1 (6 bases). The CDR3 has 16 amino acids. Germline-derived CDR1 and CDR2 are LGHDT and YNNKEL (reference sequence). The V end was cut by 6 bases, the J end by 0 bases, with 14 bases between. In nucleotides, the CDR3 is TGTGCCAGCAGGACAGGTAGAATCTCGAACACCGGGGAGCTGTTTTTT. Amino acid sequence: CASRTGRISNTGELFF.

This chain joins TRBV19 and TRBJ2-3; TRBD1 matches 9 bases. With V trimmed by 5 bases and J by 5 bases, 8 bases remained unmatched. The CDR3 runs to 15 residues. Germline V CDR1 and CDR2: LNHDA, SQIVND (reference sequence). The chain's CDR3 is CASSPRDREQDTQYF. CDR3 coding DNA: TGTGCCAGTAGTCCGCGGGACAGGGAACAAGATACGCAGTATTTT.

This sequence joins TRBV18 and TRBJ2-7, with 14 bases that match TRBD2. CDR1 and CDR2 (germline): KGHSH, LQKENI. V shed 2 bases and J 4 bases; nucleotides not matched to a gene: 4. This CDR3 spans 16 amino acids. CDR3 nucleotide sequence: TGTGCCAGCTCACCATCCGGACTAGCGGGGGGTTACGAGCAGTACTTC. It codes for CASSPSGLAGGYEQYF.

In its sample, this clone was seen once. CDR3 bases: TGTGCCAGCAGCTTGGGGACAGGGGACACCGGGGAGCTGTTTTTT. Protein product: CASSLGTGDTGELFF. The J gene is TRBJ2-2, the V gene TRBV7-3; 10 nucleotides line up with TRBD1. This CDR3 is 15 amino acids long. J was trimmed by 3 bases and V by 3 bases; bases with no gene match: 1. The germline V gene has CDR1 SGHTA and CDR2 FQGTGA.

This clone was counted a few times. CDR3 in amino acids: CASSRQGMGELFF. The CDR3 nucleotides are TGTGCCAGTAGTCGCCAGGGCATGGGGGAGCTGTTTTTT. The chain is built from TRBV19 and TRBJ2-2; D possibly corresponds to TRBD1 (5 bases). Germline CDR1 and CDR2: LNHDA and SQIVND (reference sequence). V lost 5 bases to trimming and J lost 8 bases, with 12 bases between them. The CDR3 is 13 residues long.

This clone appeared a few times. This sequence joins TRBV4-2 and TRBJ2-1; 8 positions match TRBD2. The CDR3 loop spans 14 amino acids. CDR1 is LGHNA, CDR2 YNFKEQ, per germline. V gave up 5 bases and J gave up 5 bases; unmatched junction bases: 5. As DNA, the CDR3 is TGTGCCAGCAGCTCGGGGGGGCTCAACAATGAGCAGTTCTTC. The encoded protein is CASSSGGLNNEQFF.

This rearrangement joins TRBV27 to TRBJ2-2; D perhaps matches TRBD2 (6 bases). CDR3 length equals 12 residues. Germline V lookup: CDR1 MNHEY, CDR2 SMNVEV (reference sequence). The V end was cut by 8 bases, the J end by 3 bases, with 7 bases between. For the CDR3, the DNA is TGTGCCAGCCGCGGGGACACCGGGGAGCTGTTTTTT. This translates into CASRGDTGELFF.

V usage is TRBV5-1 and J usage is TRBJ2-2, with TRBD1 matching 9 bases. Trimming cost V 3 bases and J 5 bases; bases outside gene matches: 11. CDR3 length equals 17 residues. Per germline, CDR1 SGHRS and CDR2 YFSETQ. The CDR3 is CASSSVRTGDRTGELFF. CDR3 DNA: TGCGCCAGCAGCTCCGTTAGGACAGGGGACCGGACCGGGGAGCTGTTTTTT.

V usage is TRBV7-3 and J usage is TRBJ1-2; 9 positions agree with TRBD1. Germline V gene sequence: CDR1 SGHTA, CDR2 FQGTGA. With V trimmed by 5 bases and J by 6 bases, 7 bases remained unmatched. This CDR3 has 14 residues. The CDR3 DNA reads as TGTGCCAGCAGCACGTCGGGACAGGGAGATGGCTACACCTTC. This encodes CASSTSGQGDGYTF.

This sequence joins TRBV19 and TRBJ1-2; TRBD1 matches at 10 bases. The V and J ends lost 3 bases and 3 bases, in that order; junction bases with no gene match: 7. The CDR3 length is 16 residues. Germline V gives CDR1 LNHDA, CDR2 SQIVND (reference sequence). CDR3 region: CASSMASGTGDYGYTF. Here the CDR3 DNA reads TGTGCCAGTAGTATGGCGTCCGGGACAGGGGACTATGGCTACACCTTC.

V and J are TRBV7-2 and TRBJ1-2; 9 bases map to TRBD1. After removal of 4 bases from V and 7 bases from J, the junction contained 4 bases not matched to a gene. CDR1 SGHTA and CDR2 FQGNSA come from the germline V gene. CDR3 length: 13 residues. The chain's CDR3 is CASSSQGAGGYTF. Here the CDR3 DNA reads TGTGCCAGCAGCTCACAGGGGGCAGGTGGCTACACCTTC.

This chain links TRBV6-5 with TRBJ1-4, with 7 bases lining up with TRBD1. Germline V lookup: CDR1 MNHEY, CDR2 SVGAGI. This CDR3 is 15 amino acids long. The J segment lost 5 bases and the V segment lost 4 bases, leaving 7 bases of the junction unmatched. The CDR3 loop reads CASSFPGTANEKLFF. CDR3 bases: TGTGCCAGCAGTTTCCCCGGGACAGCAAATGAAAAACTGTTTTTT.

This sequence joins TRBV14 and TRBJ2-1; the match to TRBD1 covers 7 bases. Per the germline V gene, CDR1 is SGHDN and CDR2 is FVKESK. This CDR3 has 15 residues. With V trimmed by 6 bases and J by 1 base, 6 bases remained unmatched. The CDR3 bases are TGTGCCAGCAGACCGGGACAGTATTCCTACAATGAGCAGTTCTTC. This encodes CASRPGQYSYNEQFF. Drawing the rest from reference TRBV14 and TRBJ2-1, the complete variable domain is EAGVTQFPSHSVIEKGQTVTLRCDPISGHDNLYWYRRVMGKEIKFLLHFVKESKQDESGMPNNRFLAERTGGTYSTLKVQPAELEDSGVYFCASRPGQYSYNEQFFGPGTRLTVL.

The V gene is TRBV7-9, the J gene TRBJ1-1; D is perhaps TRBD1 (5 bases). Trimming left V 5 bases short and J 5 bases short, with 18 bases between. This CDR3 has 15 residues. Germline V CDR1 and CDR2: SEHNR, FQNEAQ (reference sequence). The CDR3 sequence is CASSLLGGARTEAFF. The CDR3 nucleotides are TGTGCCAGCAGCCTATTAGGCGGGGCGCGGACTGAAGCTTTCTTT. Filled out from reference TRBV7-9 and TRBJ1-1, the complete variable domain reads DTGVSQNPRHKITKRGQNVTFRCDPISEHNRLYWYRQTLGQGPEFLTYFQNEAQLEKSRLLSDRFSAERPKGSFSTLEIQRTEQGDSAMYLCASSLLGGARTEAFFGQGTRLTVV.

CDR3 residues: CASSLRQKDYYGYTF. For the CDR3, the DNA is TGTGCCAGCAGCTTGCGACAGAAGGATTACTATGGCTACACCTTC. The chain joins TRBV5-6 to TRBJ1-2; D perhaps matches TRBD1 (5 bases). V was clipped by 1 base and J by 3 bases, with 13 bases between them. Germline V gene sequence: CDR1 SGHDT, CDR2 YYEEEE. The CDR3 totals 15 residues.

A single count supports this clone. The V and J genes are TRBV29-1 and TRBJ1-1; TRBD1 might be the D (5 bases). Germline values: CDR1 SQVTM, CDR2 ANQGSEA. There are 14 residues in the CDR3. V dropped 1 base and J dropped 3 bases, with 12 bases sitting between them. CDR3 sequence reads: CSVEGPDKDTEAFF. CDR3 in DNA: TGCAGCGTTGAAGGCCCGGACAAAGACACTGAAGCTTTCTTT.

This chain uses TRBV19 with TRBJ1-5; D possibly corresponds to TRBD1 (6 bases). The germline V gene has CDR1 LNHDA and CDR2 SQIVND (reference sequence). The CDR3 totals 16 residues. V shed 1 base and J shed 0 bases, with 10 bases lying between them. CDR3 nucleotide sequence: TGTGCCAGTAGTATAGGGGGGACAATTAGCAATCAGCCCCAGCATTTT. As protein: CASSIGGTISNQPQHF.

The CDR3 nucleotides are TGCGCCAGCAGTGCGACGGACAGGGTAAGGGACACTGAAGCTTTCTTT. This sequence encodes CASSATDRVRDTEAFF. This chain connects TRBV10-2 to TRBJ1-1, with 8 positions matching TRBD1. V shed 4 bases and J 3 bases; nucleotides not matched to a gene: 10. This CDR3 is built from 16 residues. CDR1 and CDR2 from the germline V gene are WSHSY and SAAADI.

This rearrangement joins TRBV7-2 to TRBJ1-2, with 7 bases identical to TRBD1. Germline V gene data show CDR1 as SGHTA and CDR2 as FQGNSA. This CDR3 contains 16 residues. V lost 3 bases to trimming and J lost 4 bases; unmatched junction nucleotides: 11. As DNA, the CDR3 is TGTGCCAGCAGCTTCGCTCAAACAGGGGCGCGCTATGGCTACACCTTC. It specifies CASSFAQTGARYGYTF.

This chain joins TRBV15 and TRBJ1-2, with TRBD1 matching 10 bases. CDR3 length equals 16 residues. The V segment lost 0 bases and the J segment 4 bases; nucleotides outside the gene matches: 5. Looked up from germline, CDR1 is LNHNV and CDR2 is YYDKDF (reference sequence). The CDR3 reads CATSRERQGAGYGYTF. DNA for the CDR3: TGTGCCACCAGCAGAGAGAGACAGGGGGCCGGCTATGGCTACACCTTC.

This clone showed up just a few times. V and J are TRBV7-6 and TRBJ2-5; D gene unclear. The V end lost 1 base, the J end lost 2 bases, and 5 bases lay between the germline ends. There are 13 residues in the CDR3. Germline-derived CDR1 and CDR2 are SGHVS and FNYEAQ. The CDR3 reads CASSLVVQETQYF. The CDR3 DNA sequence: TGTGCCAGCAGCTTAGTCGTGCAAGAGACCCAGTACTTC.

CDR3 loop: CSVEGTLTSTDTQYF. CDR3 DNA sequence: TGCAGCGTTGAAGGCACCCTTACTAGCACAGATACGCAGTATTTT. The chain couples TRBV29-1 to TRBJ2-3; D gene unclear. Germline CDR1 SQVTM, CDR2 ANQGSEA. V gave up 1 base and J gave up 0 bases, with 11 bases separating them. The CDR3 length is 15 residues.

The chain links TRBV9 to TRBJ1-1, with D perhaps TRBD1 (6 bases). V was shortened by 4 bases and J by 4 bases, with 17 bases between the two germline ends. The CDR3 totals 15 residues. The germline CDR1 and CDR2 sequences are SGDLS and YYNGEE. The CDR3 bases are TGTGCCAGCAGCCCCAGACCCTTAGGGGGCACTGAAGCTTTCTTT. It translates to CASSPRPLGGTEAFF. Full variable domain (rest looked up from reference TRBV9 and TRBJ1-1): DSGVTQTPKHLITATGQRVTLRCSPRSGDLSVYWYQQSLDQGLQFLIQYYNGEERAKGNILERFSAQQFPDLHSELNLSSLELGDSALYFCASSPRPLGGTEAFFGQGTRLTVV.

The rearrangement joins TRBV19 to TRBJ1-4; TRBD1 agrees at 8 bases. In germline, CDR1 is LNHDA, CDR2 SQIVND (reference sequence). Losses at the gene ends were 5 bases for V and 3 bases for J; bases not matched to a gene: 5. This CDR3 has 15 residues. CDR3 nucleotide sequence: TGTGCCAGTAGTGCTCAGGGGGCGGCTAATGAAAAACTGTTTTTT. It translates to CASSAQGAANEKLFF.

The V call is TRBV19, the J call TRBJ1-1, with 7 bases matching TRBD1. Trimming at V came to 5 bases and at J to 5 bases, leaving 8 bases not matched to a gene. CDR1 is LNHDA and CDR2 is SQIVND in the germline V gene (reference sequence). The CDR3 contains 14 residues. In nucleotides, the CDR3 is TGTGCCAGTAGTTCCACGACAGGGCGGACTGAAGCTTTCTTT. As protein: CASSSTTGRTEAFF. The entire variable domain, with the rest obtained from reference TRBV19 and TRBJ1-1, is as follows: DGGITQSPKYLFRKEGQNVTLSCEQNLNHDAMYWYRQDPGQGLRLIYYSQIVNDFQKGDIAEGYSVSREKKESFPLTVTSAQKNPTAFYLCASSSTTGRTEAFFGQGTRLTVV.

The chain links TRBV25-1 to TRBJ1-2, with D unresolved. Deletions cut 2 bases from V and 8 bases from J, with 3 bases between. Germline CDR1 and CDR2: MGHDK and SYGVNS. This CDR3 region has 10 residues. CDR3 protein: CASSEVGYTF. CDR3 bases: TGTGCCAGCAGTGAAGTAGGCTACACCTTC.